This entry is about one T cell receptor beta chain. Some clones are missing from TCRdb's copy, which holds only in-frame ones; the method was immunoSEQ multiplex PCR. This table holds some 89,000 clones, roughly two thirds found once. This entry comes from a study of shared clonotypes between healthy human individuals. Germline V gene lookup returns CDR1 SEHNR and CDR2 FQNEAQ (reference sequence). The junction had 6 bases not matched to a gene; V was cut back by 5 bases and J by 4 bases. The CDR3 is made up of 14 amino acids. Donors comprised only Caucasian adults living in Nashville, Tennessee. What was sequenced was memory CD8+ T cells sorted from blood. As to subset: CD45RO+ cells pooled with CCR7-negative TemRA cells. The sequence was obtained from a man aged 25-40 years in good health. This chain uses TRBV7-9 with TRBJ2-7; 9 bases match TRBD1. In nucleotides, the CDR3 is TGTGCCAGCAGCGGGGGGACAGGGTCATACGAGCAGTACTTC. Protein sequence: CASSGGTGSYEQYF.